Described below is a single T cell receptor beta chain sequence and its context. These data belong to a study of beta chain features in type 1 diabetes. CDR3 length: 12 residues. V gave up 6 bases and J gave up 0 bases, with 5 bases separating them. Germline CDR1 reads KGHSH; CDR2 reads LQKENI. Expressed TCRB transcripts were sequenced after all isolated RNA was converted to cDNA. Produced via immunoSEQ multiplex PCR; TCRdb's table is partial and in-frame only. The table lists about half a million clones, approximately 10% of them singletons. Every donor had blood drawn once into heparin, approximately 0.11 L on average.

Material: naive CD4+ T cells from blood. This clonotype was obtained from a woman aged 18-29 years in good health. This chain joins TRBV18 and TRBJ2-5; D is undetermined. For the CDR3, the DNA is TGTGCCAGCTCGAGAGACCAAGAGACCCAGTACTTC. Translating it yields CASSRDQETQYF.